The TCR beta chain described here comes from a study of T cell clonotyping in hematopoietic cell transplantation. Study outcomes and limitations: Few recipient clonotypes overlapped donors; over 97% were de novo at given depth. After transplant, recipient diversity fell while pathologically expanded clonotypes grew through day 180.

Blood collection times were about day -28 and days 30, 100, 180 posttransplant. V gave up 6 bases and J gave up 5 bases, with 12 bases separating them. CDR3 length equals 12 residues. CDR1 is SGHNT and CDR2 is YYREEE in the germline V gene (reference sequence). Note on this clone: Its antigen remains unidentified.

Assay: immunoSEQ multiplex PCR; the TCRdb copy retains only in-frame clones and omits some. Of several thousand clones listed, over 60% are singletons. V and J are TRBV5-4 and TRBJ2-7, with D perhaps being TRBD1 or TRBD2 (5 bases each). The sample in question was PBMCs, obtained 180 days after allogeneic stem cell transplant. This receptor was identified in a male patient aged 35-55 years who had an allogeneic stem cell transplant from a related donor, so the T cells may come from the graft donor. Some clones in this sample may be carry-over from other donors' samples. CDR3 DNA: TGTGCCAGCACAGAAGGGACGCACGAGCAGTACTTC. Translated, it gives CASTEGTHEQYF.